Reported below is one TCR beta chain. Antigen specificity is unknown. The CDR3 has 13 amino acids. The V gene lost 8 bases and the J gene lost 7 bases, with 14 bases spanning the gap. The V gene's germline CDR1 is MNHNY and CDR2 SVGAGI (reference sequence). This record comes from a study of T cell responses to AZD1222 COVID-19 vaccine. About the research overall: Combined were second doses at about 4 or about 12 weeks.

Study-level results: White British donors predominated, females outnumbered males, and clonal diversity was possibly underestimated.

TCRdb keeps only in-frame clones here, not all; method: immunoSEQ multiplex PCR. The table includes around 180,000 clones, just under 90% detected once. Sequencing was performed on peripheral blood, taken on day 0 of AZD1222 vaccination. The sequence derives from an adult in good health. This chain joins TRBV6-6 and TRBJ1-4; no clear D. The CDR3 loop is CASPSQGGEKLFF. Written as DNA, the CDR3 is TGTGCCAGCCCCTCCCAAGGCGGTGAAAAACTGTTTTTT.